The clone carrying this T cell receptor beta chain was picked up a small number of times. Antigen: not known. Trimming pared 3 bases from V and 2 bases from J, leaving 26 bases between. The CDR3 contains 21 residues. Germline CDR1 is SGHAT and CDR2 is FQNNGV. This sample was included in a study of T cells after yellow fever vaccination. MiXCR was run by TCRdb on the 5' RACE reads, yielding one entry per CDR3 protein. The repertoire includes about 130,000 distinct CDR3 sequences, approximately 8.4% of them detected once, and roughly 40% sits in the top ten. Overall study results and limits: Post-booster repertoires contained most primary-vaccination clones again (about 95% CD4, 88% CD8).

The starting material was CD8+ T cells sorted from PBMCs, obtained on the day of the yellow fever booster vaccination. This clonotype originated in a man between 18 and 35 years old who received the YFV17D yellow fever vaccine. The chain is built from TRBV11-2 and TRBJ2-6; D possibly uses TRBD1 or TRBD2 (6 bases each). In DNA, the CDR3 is TGTGCCAGCAGCTTCCAACTCTGGGCGGGACATCCCACCCCTGGGGCCAACGTCCTGACTTTC. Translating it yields CASSFQLWAGHPTPGANVLTF.